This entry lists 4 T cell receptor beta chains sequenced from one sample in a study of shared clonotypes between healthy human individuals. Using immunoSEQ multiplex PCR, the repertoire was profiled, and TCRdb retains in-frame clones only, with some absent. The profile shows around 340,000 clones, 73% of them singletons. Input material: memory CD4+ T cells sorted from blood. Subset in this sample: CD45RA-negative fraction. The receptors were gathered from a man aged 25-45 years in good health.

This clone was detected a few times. CDR3 DNA sequence: TGTGCCAGCAGTGCTCTAGCGGGACGGAGCTCCTACGAGCAGTACTTC. Its translation is CASSALAGRSSYEQYF. This chain joins TRBV28 and TRBJ2-7; 9 bases map to TRBD2. The CDR3 is 16 residues long. With V trimmed by 5 bases and J by 0 bases, 8 bases remained unmatched. Germline CDR1 MDHEN, CDR2 SYDVKM.

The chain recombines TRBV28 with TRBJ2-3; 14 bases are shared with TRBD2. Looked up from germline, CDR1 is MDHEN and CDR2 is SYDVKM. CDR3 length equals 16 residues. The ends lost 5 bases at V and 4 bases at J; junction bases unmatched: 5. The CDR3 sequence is CASSQTSGRAPDTQYF. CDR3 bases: TGTGCCAGCAGTCAGACTAGCGGGAGGGCCCCAGATACGCAGTATTTT.

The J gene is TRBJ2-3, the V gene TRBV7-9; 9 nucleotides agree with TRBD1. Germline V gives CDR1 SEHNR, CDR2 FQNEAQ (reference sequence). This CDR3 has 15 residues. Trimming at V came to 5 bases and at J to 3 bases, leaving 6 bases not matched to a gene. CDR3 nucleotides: TGTGCCAGCAGCAATCCGGGACAGGGAACAGATACGCAGTATTTT. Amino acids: CASSNPGQGTDTQYF.

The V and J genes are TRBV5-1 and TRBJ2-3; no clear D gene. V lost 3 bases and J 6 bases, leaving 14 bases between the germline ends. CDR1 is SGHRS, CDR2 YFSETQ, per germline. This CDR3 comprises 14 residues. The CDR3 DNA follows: TGCGCCAGCAGCTCCACGAGAGGCCCGGATACGCAGTATTTT. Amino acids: CASSSTRGPDTQYF.